This T cell receptor beta chain was found in a study of technical replicates of blood from several donors. The CDR3 totals 14 residues. The ends were cut back, 4 bases at V and 0 bases at J, with 8 bases in the middle. Germline V gene data show CDR1 as SGHRS and CDR2 as YFSETQ. Clones were read by immunoSEQ multiplex PCR, and TCRdb kept only the in-frame ones, dropping some. This table holds nearly 95,000 clones, about 95% found once. The rearrangement links TRBV5-1 to TRBJ1-3; a weak D match, TRBD1 (5 bases). Material: T cells isolated from PBMCs. The sequence was obtained from a human donor in good health. The CDR3 bases are TGCGCCAGCAGCGTTGACAGCTCTGGAAACACCATATATTTT. Translation gives CASSVDSSGNTIYF.